The clone carrying this TCR beta chain occurred a few times. The CDR3 runs to 13 residues. V shed 2 bases and J shed 5 bases, with 8 bases lying between them. Germline assignment: CDR1 SGHRS and CDR2 YFSETQ. Template-switching 5'RACE yielded the TCR cDNA; a universal primer site and UMIs were added in the process. TCRdb independently ran MiXCR on the 5' RACE reads; one entry per CDR3 protein. The sample has 360,000 or so distinct CDR3 sequences, roughly 12% seen once. These data originate in a study of T cells after yellow fever vaccination. Study details: Fractions low in cell number were prepared with SMART-Seq v4 Ultra Low Input.

The TCR sequence derives from a young man who received the YFV17D yellow fever vaccine. The chain combines TRBV5-1 with TRBJ2-1; D possibly uses TRBD1 or TRBD2 (5 bases each). The sample here was PBMCs, taken on the day of the first yellow fever vaccination. Here the CDR3 DNA reads TGCGCCAGCAGCTTTCAGGGAGACAATGAGCAGTTCTTC. It is translated as CASSFQGDNEQFF. Based on the CDR3 plus reference TRBV5-1 and TRBJ2-1, the full variable domain is KAGVTQTPRYLIKTRGQQVTLSCSPISGHRSVSWYQQTPGQGLQFLFEYFSETQRNKGNFPGRFSGRQFSNSRSEMNVSTLELGDSALYLCASSFQGDNEQFFGPGTRLTVL.